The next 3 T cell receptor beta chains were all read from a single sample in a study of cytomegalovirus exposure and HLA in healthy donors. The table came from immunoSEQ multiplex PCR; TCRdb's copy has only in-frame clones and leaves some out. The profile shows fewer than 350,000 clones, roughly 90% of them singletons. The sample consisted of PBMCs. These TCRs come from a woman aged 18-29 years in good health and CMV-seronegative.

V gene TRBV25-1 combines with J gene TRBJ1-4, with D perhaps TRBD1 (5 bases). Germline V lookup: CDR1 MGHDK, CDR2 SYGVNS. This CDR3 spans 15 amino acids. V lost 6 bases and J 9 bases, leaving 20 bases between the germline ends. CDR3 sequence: CASSGPSERGQKLFF. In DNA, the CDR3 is TGTGCCAGCAGCGGGCCGTCCGAGCGGGGACAAAAACTGTTTTTT.

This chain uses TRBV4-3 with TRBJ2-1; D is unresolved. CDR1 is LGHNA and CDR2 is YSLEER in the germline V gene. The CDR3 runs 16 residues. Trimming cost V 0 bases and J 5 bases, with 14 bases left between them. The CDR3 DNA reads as TGCGCCAGCAGCCAAGATCCGCTGAATCCTAACAATGAGCAGTTCTTC. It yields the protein CASSQDPLNPNNEQFF.

This chain's CDR3 is CASSSGYEQYF. The DNA of the CDR3 is TGTGCCAGCTCTTCGGGGTACGAGCAGTACTTC. V is TRBV18 and J is TRBJ2-7; D is perhaps TRBD2 (5 bases). V was cut by 6 bases and J by 4 bases, with 7 bases left in between. CDR1 KGHSH and CDR2 LQKENI come from the germline V gene. The length of the CDR3 is 11 residues.